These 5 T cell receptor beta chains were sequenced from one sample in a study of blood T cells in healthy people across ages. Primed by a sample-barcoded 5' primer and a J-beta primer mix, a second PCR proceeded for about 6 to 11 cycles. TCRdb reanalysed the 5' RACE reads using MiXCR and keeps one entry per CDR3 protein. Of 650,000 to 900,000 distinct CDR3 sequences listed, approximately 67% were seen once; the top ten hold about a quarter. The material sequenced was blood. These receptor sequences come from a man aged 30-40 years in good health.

Written as DNA, the CDR3 is TGTGCCAGCAGCCAAGAAGGAGGGTCGAAACTGTTTTTT. It yields the protein CASSQEGGSKLFF. J is TRBJ1-4 and V is TRBV14; D is unresolved. V was trimmed by 0 bases and J by 11 bases, leaving 10 bases between them. CDR3 length: 13 residues. The germline V gene has CDR1 SGHDN and CDR2 FVKESK.

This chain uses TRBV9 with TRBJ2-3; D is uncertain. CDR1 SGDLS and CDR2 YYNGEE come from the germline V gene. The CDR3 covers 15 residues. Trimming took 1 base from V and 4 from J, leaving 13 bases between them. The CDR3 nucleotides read TGTGCCAGCAGCGTAACTGGTCGCCCTTCAGATACGCAGTATTTT. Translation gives CASSVTGRPSDTQYF.

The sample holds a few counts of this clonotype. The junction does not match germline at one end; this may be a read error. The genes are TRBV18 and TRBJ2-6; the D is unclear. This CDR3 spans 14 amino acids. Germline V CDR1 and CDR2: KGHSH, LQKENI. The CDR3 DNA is TGTGCCAGTTCACCGGTAGCTGGGGCCAACGTCCTGACTTTC. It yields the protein CASSPVAGANVLTF.

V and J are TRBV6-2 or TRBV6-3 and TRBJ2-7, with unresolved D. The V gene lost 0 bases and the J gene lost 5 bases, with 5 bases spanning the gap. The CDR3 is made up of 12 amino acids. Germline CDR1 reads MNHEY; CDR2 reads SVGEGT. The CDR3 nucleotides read TGTGCCAGCAGTTACTCCTCGGACGAGCAGTACTTC. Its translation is CASSYSSDEQYF.

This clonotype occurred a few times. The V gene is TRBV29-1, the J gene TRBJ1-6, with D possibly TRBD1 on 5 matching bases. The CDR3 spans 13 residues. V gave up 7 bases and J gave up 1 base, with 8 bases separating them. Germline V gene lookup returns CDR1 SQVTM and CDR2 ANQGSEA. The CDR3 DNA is TGCAGCGCGGGGGAATCCTATAATTCACCCCTCCACTTT. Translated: CSAGESYNSPLHF.